This T cell receptor beta chain was observed in a study of blood T cell repertoires in COVID-19. Study-wide background: From T cells, B-cell-depleted T cells, or PBMCs came the material, which was cDNA or gDNA.

CDR1 is SEHNR and CDR2 is FQNEAQ in the germline V gene (reference sequence). V lost 5 bases to trimming and J lost 1 base; unmatched junction nucleotides: 7. The CDR3 covers 15 residues. Authors' methods: By means of reference gene primer amplification, nucleated cell counts were estimated. Some clones are missing from TCRdb's copy, which holds only in-frame ones; the method was immunoSEQ multiplex PCR. V, J and clone size reflect that table, while D and trimming were determined from the DNA. The data show approximately 130,000 clones, 75% to 90% seen once. Participant-given clinical history determined each cohort assignment.

The V call is TRBV7-9, the J call TRBJ1-1; 7 bases agree with TRBD1. The source is a woman aged 45-59 years who had recovered from COVID-19. The specimen was PBMCs or T cells enriched from blood (not recorded which). CDR3: CASSLSGTANTEAFF. The CDR3 region has the DNA TGTGCCAGCAGCCTATCCGGGACAGCGAACACTGAAGCTTTCTTT. The full variable domain, in which reference TRBV7-9 and TRBJ1-1 provide the parts outside the CDR3, is DTGVSQNPRHKITKRGQNVTFRCDPISEHNRLYWYRQTLGQGPEFLTYFQNEAQLEKSRLLSDRFSAERPKGSFSTLEIQRTEQGDSAMYLCASSLSGTANTEAFFGQGTRLTVV.